The next 27 T cell receptor beta chains were all read from a single sample in a study of CD8+CD57+ T cells in acquired aplastic anemia. The TCR beta profiling, which covered VDJ combination and CDR3 sequence, was carried out using genomic DNA as the template. MiXCR, applied by TCRdb to the reads, yields one record per CDR3 protein. The profile shows about 190,000 distinct CDR3 sequences, about half of them singletons. Sequenced: sorted CD4+, CD8+, or CD8+CD57+ T cells (not recorded which) from PBMCs. These receptors came from a human donor in good health, serving as a control.

The chain is built from TRBV12-3 or TRBV12-4 and TRBJ2-5; D possibly corresponds to TRBD2 (6 bases). CDR3 length: 13 residues. Trimming took off 10 bases at V and 5 bases at J, with 17 bases between the two ends. The CDR3, as DNA: TGTGCCAACTCCCGGGACTCCATGGAGACCCAGTACTTC. Translation gives CANSRDSMETQYF.

V and J are TRBV12-5 and TRBJ2-7; tentatively, D is TRBD1 (6 bases). The CDR3 runs to 13 residues. In germline, CDR1 is LGHNT, CDR2 FRNRAP. Trimming took 5 bases from V and 9 from J, leaving 17 bases between them. CDR3 in DNA: TGTGCTAGTGGTAGGGATACAGGGTATTGGCAGTACTTC. As protein: CASGRDTGYWQYF. Full variable domain (missing parts from reference TRBV12-5 and TRBJ2-7): DARVTQTPRHKVTEMGQEVTMRCQPILGHNTVFWYRQTMMQGLELLAYFRNRAPLDDSGMPKDRFSAEMPDATLATLKIQPSEPRDSAVYFCASGRDTGYWQYFGPGTRLTVT.

The V gene is TRBV7-9, the J gene TRBJ2-1; 10 bases map to TRBD1. Per germline, CDR1 SEHNR and CDR2 FQNEAQ (reference sequence). The CDR3 totals 15 residues. J was trimmed by 5 bases and V by 4 bases; bases with no gene match: 5. The CDR3: CASSSRDRGNNEQFF. CDR3 in DNA: TGTGCCAGCAGCTCCCGGGACAGGGGCAACAATGAGCAGTTCTTC. Supplemented by reference TRBV7-9 and TRBJ2-1, the full variable domain reads DTGVSQNPRHKITKRGQNVTFRCDPISEHNRLYWYRQTLGQGPEFLTYFQNEAQLEKSRLLSDRFSAERPKGSFSTLEIQRTEQGDSAMYLCASSSRDRGNNEQFFGPGTRLTVL.

This clonotype was found once. The V call is TRBV7-3, the J call TRBJ1-6; TRBD1 agrees at 7 bases. The V segment lost 5 bases and the J segment 6 bases; nucleotides outside the gene matches: 4. The CDR3 has 14 amino acids. Germline CDR1 and CDR2: SGHTA and FQGTGA. Written as DNA, the CDR3 is TGTGCCAGCAGCGCCCGACAGGGTAATTCACCCCTCCACTTT. It is translated as CASSARQGNSPLHF.

The chain employs TRBV12-3 or TRBV12-4 and TRBJ2-5; D not resolved. This CDR3 spans 12 amino acids. Trimming stripped 7 bases from V and 2 bases from J, with 8 bases between. Here the CDR3 DNA reads TGTGCCAGCAAGAGGAGTCAAGAGACCCAGTACTTC. This codes for CASKRSQETQYF.

The chain combines TRBV19 with TRBJ1-1; weak D call: TRBD1 (5 bases). V was clipped by 0 bases and J by 5 bases, with 10 bases between them. The V gene's germline CDR1 is LNHDA and CDR2 SQIVND (reference sequence). CDR3 size: 14 residues. The CDR3 protein is CASSIEEGRTEAFF. The CDR3, as DNA: TGTGCCAGTAGTATAGAGGAGGGGCGGACTGAAGCTTTCTTT.

On this clonotype: The junction and the germline gene differ at one end; a read error may be behind it. The chain uses TRBV14 and TRBJ2-5; a weak D match, TRBD1 (6 bases). The CDR3 has 12 residues. CDR1 is SGHDN, CDR2 FVKESK, per germline. The CDR3 DNA is TGTGCCAGCAGCCTGAACAGGGAGACCCGGTACTTC. It specifies CASSLNRETRYF.

This clonotype was counted many times. This rearrangement joins TRBV7-3 to TRBJ2-5; weak D call: TRBD2 (5 bases). CDR1 and CDR2 from the germline V gene are SGHTA and FQGTGA. V dropped 4 bases and J dropped 5 bases, with 11 bases sitting between them. CDR3 length: 13 residues. The CDR3 is CASSSRTGETQYF. In DNA, the CDR3 is TGTGCCAGCAGCTCCCGAACGGGGGAGACCCAGTACTTC.

This clonotype was picked up many times. CDR3: CSARGNSGYEQYF. Here the CDR3 DNA reads TGCAGTGCTAGAGGAAATAGCGGCTACGAGCAGTACTTC. The chain carries TRBV20-1 and TRBJ2-7; tentatively, D is TRBD2 (6 bases). V was clipped by 1 base and J by 3 bases, with 10 bases between them. Germline loops: CDR1 DFQATT, CDR2 SNEGSKA (reference sequence). The CDR3 covers 13 residues.

The chain carries TRBV2 and TRBJ1-2, with 8 nucleotides matching TRBD1. The V gene end was trimmed by 4 bases and the J gene end by 7 bases; junction bases not matched to a gene: 2. Germline V lookup: CDR1 SNHLY, CDR2 FYNNEI. This CDR3 contains 12 residues. The CDR3 protein is CASSVDRGGYTF. CDR3 coding DNA: TGTGCCAGCAGTGTTGACAGGGGTGGCTACACCTTC.

CDR3 amino acids: CSAPLAGQKYSNQPQHF. CDR3 sequence (DNA): TGCAGTGCACCTCTAGCGGGACAGAAATATAGCAATCAGCCCCAGCATTTT. The chain combines TRBV20-1 with TRBJ1-5; 7 bases fit TRBD1. From germline, CDR1 is DFQATT and CDR2 SNEGSKA (reference sequence). Trimming at V came to 6 bases and at J to 0 bases, leaving 14 bases not matched to a gene. This CDR3 has 17 residues.

This clonotype was detected ten times or more. This chain connects TRBV18 to TRBJ2-5, with 9 bases matching TRBD1. The germline V gene encodes CDR1 KGHSH and CDR2 LQKENI. The CDR3 is made up of 15 amino acids. V lost 4 bases, J lost 5 bases, and 8 bases stayed unmatched. In nucleotides, the CDR3 is TGTGCCAGCTCACTCCCGGGACAGGGAGGGGAGACCCAGTACTTC. Translation: CASSLPGQGGETQYF.

This chain joins TRBV2 and TRBJ1-3; D gene uncertain. Germline loops: CDR1 SNHLY, CDR2 FYNNEI. The CDR3 has 14 residues. The ends were cut back, 3 bases at V and 4 bases at J, with 10 bases in the middle. CDR3 DNA sequence: TGTGCCAGCAGTGATGTGGTAGCAGGAAACACCATATATTTT. It yields the protein CASSDVVAGNTIYF.

V is TRBV5-1 and J is TRBJ2-7; either TRBD1 or TRBD2 may supply D (6 bases each). The V end lost 2 bases, the J end lost 3 bases, and 12 bases lay between the germline ends. Per the germline V gene, CDR1 is SGHRS and CDR2 is YFSETQ. This CDR3 comprises 14 residues. This chain's CDR3 is CASSFSGGHYEQYF. In nucleotides, the CDR3 is TGCGCCAGCAGCTTCTCCGGGGGCCACTACGAGCAGTACTTC.

The chain joins TRBV10-3 to TRBJ1-4, with TRBD1 identical over 9 bases. From germline, CDR1 is ENHRY and CDR2 SYGVKD. The CDR3 has 16 amino acids. V was clipped by 4 bases and J by 10 bases; unmatched bases: 13. The CDR3 protein is CAISAGGQGPIGKLFF. CDR3 DNA: TGTGCCATCAGTGCTGGGGGACAGGGCCCTATTGGAAAACTGTTTTTT.

The gene calls are TRBV2 and TRBJ2-3; 9 nucleotides agree with TRBD2. The germline gives CDR1 SNHLY, CDR2 FYNNEI. This CDR3 is built from 16 residues. With 6 bases clipped from V and 8 bases from J, the junction kept 15 bases outside the gene matches. CDR3 region: CASRLVGGGAGGTQYF. Written as DNA, the CDR3 is TGTGCCAGCAGGTTGGTTGGCGGGGGGGCCGGGGGTACGCAGTATTTT.

The chain joins TRBV11-1 to TRBJ2-3; D is ambiguous. The germline V and J ends were trimmed by 6 bases and 6 bases, with 13 bases remaining between them. This CDR3 has 13 amino acids. Germline CDR1 and CDR2: SGHAT and FQDESV (reference sequence). CDR3 bases: TGTGCCAGCAGTCCGACCCAACATGATACGCAGTATTTT. Protein product: CASSPTQHDTQYF.

The chain carries TRBV15 and TRBJ2-1; TRBD2 agrees at 10 bases. V was pared by 1 base and J by 5 bases, with 2 bases of the junction left unmatched. Per the germline V gene, CDR1 is LNHNV and CDR2 is YYDKDF (reference sequence). The CDR3 length is 15 residues. The DNA of the CDR3 is TGTGCCACCAGCAGAGGGACTAGCGGAGACAATGAGCAGTTCTTC. It translates to CATSRGTSGDNEQFF. Using reference TRBV15 and TRBJ2-1 for the parts outside the CDR3, the full variable domain is DAMVIQNPRYQVTQFGKPVTLSCSQTLNHNVMYWYQQKSSQAPKLLFHYYDKDFNNEADTPDNFQSRRPNTSFCFLDIRSPGLGDTAMYLCATSRGTSGDNEQFFGPGTRLTVL.

This clonotype was seen repeatedly, ten times or more. This chain connects TRBV7-2 to TRBJ1-5; D is ambiguous. Germline V gives CDR1 SGHTA, CDR2 FQGNSA. The V gene lost 2 bases and the J gene lost 4 bases, with 12 bases spanning the gap. The CDR3 is 15 residues long. CDR3 loop: CASSLLGLWNQPQHF. For the CDR3, the DNA is TGTGCCAGCAGCTTACTGGGATTATGGAATCAGCCCCAGCATTTT.

The gene calls are TRBV5-1 and TRBJ2-7, with D perhaps given as TRBD1 or TRBD2 (6 bases each). Between the trimmed V and J ends, which lost 1 base and 5 bases, there was a span of 10 bases. The CDR3 length is 13 residues. In germline, CDR1 is SGHRS, CDR2 YFSETQ. The DNA of the CDR3 is TGCGCCAGCAGCTTGTCCGGGGGCCACGAGCAGTACGTC. This sequence encodes CASSLSGGHEQYV.

The chain has TRBV14 and TRBJ2-5; D is perhaps TRBD2 (5 bases). Trimming left V 2 bases short and J 1 base short, with 14 bases between. The germline gives CDR1 SGHDN, CDR2 FVKESK. The CDR3 is made up of 16 amino acids. The CDR3 region has the DNA TGTGCCAGCAGCCAATACACTAGATCCACCCAAGAGACCCAGTACTTC. The encoded protein is CASSQYTRSTQETQYF.

This clonotype was counted only a few times. This chain uses TRBV28 with TRBJ2-1; 9 bases are shared with TRBD1. V lost 6 bases, J lost 5 bases, and 11 bases stayed unmatched. The CDR3 covers 16 residues. Germline lookup yields CDR1 MDHEN and CDR2 SYDVKM. CDR3: CASRTPGQGTDNEQFF. The CDR3 nucleotides read TGTGCCAGCAGAACCCCGGGACAGGGTACGGACAATGAGCAGTTCTTC.

This clonotype was found many times. J is TRBJ1-5 and V is TRBV24-1; 7 bases fit TRBD1. After removal of 7 bases from V and 1 base from J, the junction contained 6 bases not matched to a gene. Germline V CDR1 and CDR2: KGHDR, SFDVKD. The CDR3 is made up of 15 amino acids. CDR3 in amino acids: CATSQGVGSNQPQHF. The CDR3 bases are TGTGCCACCAGCCAGGGGGTTGGGAGCAATCAGCCCCAGCATTTT.

The chain links TRBV29-1 to TRBJ2-7, with 7 nucleotides matching TRBD1. The V and J ends lost 4 bases and 2 bases, in that order; junction bases with no gene match: 8. The length of the CDR3 is 14 residues. Germline CDR1 and CDR2: SQVTM and ANQGSEA. The CDR3 DNA is TGCAGCGTTGGGGTCGGGCAGGGGGCCTACGAGCAGTACTTC. Residues: CSVGVGQGAYEQYF.

Many counts were recorded for this clonotype. The chain combines TRBV5-1 with TRBJ1-1; D is undetermined. With 0 bases removed from V and 0 bases from J, the gap between germline ends came to 6 bases. Germline V gene sequence: CDR1 SGHRS, CDR2 YFSETQ. This CDR3 spans 14 amino acids. This CDR3 is CASSLGDLNTEAFF. CDR3 DNA: TGCGCCAGCAGCTTGGGAGATTTGAACACTGAAGCTTTCTTT.

The chain combines TRBV20-1 with TRBJ1-5, with D possibly TRBD1 on 5 matching bases. Deletions cut 3 bases from V and 4 bases from J, with 13 bases between. This CDR3 comprises 14 residues. The germline V gene has CDR1 DFQATT and CDR2 SNEGSKA (reference sequence). CDR3 region: CSARRTGVNQPQHF. CDR3 coding DNA: TGCAGTGCTAGGAGAACAGGAGTAAATCAGCCCCAGCATTTT.

This chain links TRBV5-1 with TRBJ2-3; unclear D gene. Germline values: CDR1 SGHRS, CDR2 YFSETQ. The V gene lost 3 bases and the J gene lost 4 bases, with 9 bases spanning the gap. This CDR3 comprises 13 residues. CDR3 in amino acids: CASSYGPADTQYF. The CDR3 DNA is TGCGCCAGCAGCTACGGACCAGCAGATACGCAGTATTTT.